The T cell receptor beta chain described here comes from a study of early T cells in non-severe SARS-CoV-2 infection. Study-level background: Investigators sequenced bulk RNA drawn from unsorted whole blood, and chains remained unpaired. General study points: Reliance on VDJdb matching favored anti-spike CD8 responses; private and CD4 specificities were missed.

This clonotype is medium-sized in the sample. The target antigen is unknown. Germline values: CDR1 SGHNT, CDR2 YYREEE (reference sequence). CDR3 length: 13 residues. The V and J ends lost 3 bases and 2 bases respectively, with 7 bases between them. Each cDNA molecule carried a unique molecular identifier. Each CDR3 protein gets one entry after TCRdb re-called the 5' RACE reads with MiXCR. The table has some 19,000 distinct CDR3 sequences, over 4% seen once. The sequence derives from an adult who was a healthcare worker with PCR-confirmed SARS-CoV-2 infection or an uninfected control (not recorded which). The rearrangement links TRBV5-4 to TRBJ2-3, with D tentatively TRBD1 (6 bases). The sample consisted of whole blood. The CDR3 is CASSWTVTDTQYF. CDR3 DNA sequence: TGTGCCAGCAGCTGGACAGTCACAGATACGCAGTATTTT. The whole variable domain, filled in from reference TRBV5-4 and TRBJ2-3, reads ETGVTQSPTHLIKTRGQQVTLRCSSQSGHNTVSWYQQALGQGPQFIFQYYREEENGRGNFPPRFSGLQFPNYSSELNVNALELDDSALYLCASSWTVTDTQYFGPGTRLTVL.